Sequencing of this T cell receptor (beta chain) was carried out in a study of cytomegalovirus exposure and HLA in healthy donors. The PCR employed 60 Vbeta primers together with 13 Jbeta primers. Sequencing was performed with immunoSEQ multiplex PCR; in TCRdb, only in-frame clones are kept and a portion is missing. The table records around 170,000 clones, 60% to 85% of them present only once. What was sequenced was PBMCs. The source is a man aged 40-49 years in good health and CMV-seronegative.

CDR3 amino acids: CSASGTKNTGELFF. The CDR3 DNA reads as TGCAGCGCATCCGGGACTAAAAACACCGGGGAGCTGTTTTTT. V and J are TRBV29-1 and TRBJ2-2; TRBD2 aligns across 7 bases. The CDR3 covers 14 residues. The trim removed 7 bases at V and 2 bases at J, leaving 7 bases unmatched. Germline V gene data show CDR1 as SQVTM and CDR2 as ANQGSEA.